The 17 T cell receptor beta chains presented below share a single source sample, sequenced in a study of blood T cell repertoires in COVID-19. The data were produced by immunoSEQ multiplex PCR, yet TCRdb's version contains in-frame clones alone and is incomplete. Here the sample spans hundreds of thousands of clones, 75% to 90% being singletons. The specimen sequenced was PBMCs or T cells enriched from blood (not recorded which). These receptors were taken from a man aged 35 to 55 who had recovered from COVID-19.

This clone was seen more than once but under ten times. This sequence joins TRBV5-6 and TRBJ1-6; 9 nucleotides match TRBD1. CDR3 length equals 13 residues. V was clipped by 3 bases and J by 10 bases; unmatched bases: 2. Germline V gene lookup returns CDR1 SGHDT and CDR2 YYEEEE. The CDR3 is CASSSDRGSPLHF. The CDR3 coding sequence is TGTGCCAGCAGCTCGGACAGGGGCTCACCCCTCCACTTT.

V and J are TRBV7-9 and TRBJ1-2, with D possibly matching TRBD1 (6 bases). Germline CDR1 is SEHNR and CDR2 is FQNEAQ (reference sequence). V lost 5 bases to trimming and J lost 3 bases, with 19 bases between them. The CDR3 sequence is 16 residues long. The chain's CDR3 is CASSLSRQAWDYGYTF. The CDR3 region has the DNA TGTGCCAGCAGCCTCTCCAGACAGGCTTGGGACTATGGCTACACCTTC. Supplemented by reference TRBV7-9 and TRBJ1-2, the full variable domain reads DTGVSQNPRHKITKRGQNVTFRCDPISEHNRLYWYRQTLGQGPEFLTYFQNEAQLEKSRLLSDRFSAERPKGSFSTLEIQRTEQGDSAMYLCASSLSRQAWDYGYTFGSGTRLTVV.

The gene calls are TRBV7-2 and TRBJ1-5; D not certain. This CDR3 comprises 15 residues. The V and J ends lost 1 base and 4 bases respectively, with 11 bases between them. From germline, CDR1 is SGHTA and CDR2 FQGNSA. The CDR3 coding sequence is TGTGCCAGCAGCTTAGTTTGGCGGGCGAATCAGCCCCAGCATTTT. It specifies CASSLVWRANQPQHF.

J is TRBJ2-4 and V is TRBV7-2; a possible D gene is TRBD1 (6 bases). This CDR3 spans 15 amino acids. CDR1 SGHTA and CDR2 FQGNSA come from the germline V gene. V lost 5 bases and J 0 bases, leaving 11 bases between the germline ends. CDR3 loop: CASSPRTVAKNIQYF. CDR3 nucleotides: TGTGCCAGCAGCCCTCGGACAGTAGCCAAAAACATTCAGTACTTC.

The CDR3 sequence: CAWSGVYGYTF. The DNA for the CDR3 is TGTGCCTGGAGTGGCGTCTATGGCTACACCTTC. The genes are TRBV30 and TRBJ1-2, with D unclear. Germline V gene lookup returns CDR1 GTSNPN and CDR2 SVGIG (reference sequence). V was shortened by 1 base and J by 4 bases, with 4 bases between the two germline ends. The CDR3 sequence is 11 residues long.

This chain links TRBV7-9 with TRBJ2-1, with a weak D call TRBD2 (5 bases). Germline V gene lookup returns CDR1 SEHNR and CDR2 FQNEAQ (reference sequence). This CDR3 region has 14 residues. The ends were cut back, 5 bases at V and 7 bases at J, with 15 bases in the middle. The DNA for the CDR3 is TGTGCCAGCAGCACTTGGGGAGTTTCGAATGAGCAGTTCTTC. It translates to CASSTWGVSNEQFF.

The V gene is TRBV7-9, the J gene TRBJ2-1; TRBD2 matches at 11 bases. The CDR3 spans 19 residues. The germline V gene encodes CDR1 SEHNR and CDR2 FQNEAQ (reference sequence). Trimming at V came to 1 base and at J to 5 bases, leaving 13 bases not matched to a gene. CDR3 in DNA: TGTGCCAGCAGCTTAGTTCTAGCGGGGGGACCCGATTTGCACAATGAGCAGTTCTTC. This translates into CASSLVLAGGPDLHNEQFF.

A word on this clone: Other DNA variants within this sample encode the same CDR3. The chain links TRBV27 to TRBJ2-1, with D perhaps matching TRBD2 (6 bases). This CDR3 is built from 14 residues. Germline loops: CDR1 MNHEY, CDR2 SMNVEV (reference sequence). Trimming removed 3 bases at V and 0 bases at J, with 6 bases between. The CDR3 sequence: CASSLRGSYNEQFF. CDR3 nucleotides: TGTGCCAGCAGTTTGCGGGGCTCCTACAATGAGCAGTTCTTC.

The rearrangement links TRBV7-2 to TRBJ1-2, with 7 positions matching TRBD1. This CDR3 is built from 13 residues. The germline CDR1 and CDR2 sequences are SGHTA and FQGNSA. Losses at the gene ends were 4 bases for V and 3 bases for J; bases not matched to a gene: 2. DNA for the CDR3: TGTGCCAGCAGCTCGGGACAGTACTATGGCTACACCTTC. Translating it yields CASSSGQYYGYTF. Together with reference TRBV7-2 and TRBJ1-2, the CDR3 gives the full variable domain: GAGVSQSPSNKVTEKGKDVELRCDPISGHTALYWYRQSLGQGLEFLIYFQGNSAPDKSGLPSDRFSAERTGGSVSTLTIQRTQQEDSAVYLCASSSGQYYGYTFGSGTRLTVV.

J is TRBJ2-1 and V is TRBV5-1, with 11 bases matching TRBD2. The V gene's germline CDR1 is SGHRS and CDR2 YFSETQ. With V trimmed by 2 bases and J by 0 bases, 7 bases remained unmatched. This CDR3 spans 18 amino acids. The CDR3 sequence: CASSFGGSGGASYNEQFF. The CDR3 bases are TGCGCCAGCAGCTTTGGAGGTAGCGGGGGGGCCTCCTACAATGAGCAGTTCTTC.

The V and J genes are TRBV6-6 and TRBJ2-1, with a possible D match to TRBD2 (6 bases). The V gene lost 11 bases and the J gene lost 3 bases, with 17 bases spanning the gap. The CDR3 spans 14 residues. Germline CDR1 and CDR2: MNHNY and SVGAGI (reference sequence). The CDR3 loop reads CAGTNPGLYNEQFF. CDR3 DNA: TGTGCCGGGACCAACCCGGGACTCTACAATGAGCAGTTCTTC.

The chain joins TRBV30 to TRBJ2-7; TRBD1 matches at 9 bases. The V gene's germline CDR1 is GTSNPN and CDR2 SVGIG (reference sequence). The ends lost 4 bases at V and 2 bases at J; junction bases unmatched: 9. This CDR3 is built from 15 residues. CDR3 loop: CAWNRDRVSTYEQYF. CDR3 in DNA: TGTGCCTGGAACCGGGACAGGGTATCGACCTACGAGCAGTACTTC.

The CDR3: CAWTGGWDEAFF. The CDR3 DNA is TGTGCCTGGACAGGGGGCTGGGATGAAGCTTTCTTT. The chain recombines TRBV30 with TRBJ1-1; TRBD1 matches 8 bases. V was clipped by 4 bases and J by 7 bases; unmatched bases: 5. This CDR3 has 12 residues. Germline-derived CDR1 and CDR2 are GTSNPN and SVGIG (reference sequence).

The chain is built from TRBV11-2 and TRBJ2-5; 12 nucleotides align to TRBD2. Germline V lookup: CDR1 SGHAT, CDR2 FQNNGV. The CDR3 is 16 amino acids. After removal of 4 bases from V and 2 bases from J, the junction contained 5 bases not matched to a gene. CDR3 nucleotide sequence: TGTGCCAGCAGCTCCCAGACTAGCGGGGGACAAGAGACCCAGTACTTC. Translating it yields CASSSQTSGGQETQYF. The variable domain in full, with the rest retrieved from reference TRBV11-2 and TRBJ2-5, is EAGVAQSPRYKIIEKRQSVAFWCNPISGHATLYWYQQILGQGPKLLIQFQNNGVVDDSQLPKDRFSAERLKGVDSTLKIQPAKLEDSAVYLCASSSQTSGGQETQYFGPGTRLLVL.

The chain carries TRBV28 and TRBJ2-7; 7 bases are shared with TRBD1. The germline V gene has CDR1 MDHEN and CDR2 SYDVKM. The CDR3 runs to 14 residues. The ends lost 8 bases at V and 4 bases at J; junction bases unmatched: 11. CDR3 sequence reads: CASRYSTGWYEQYF. In DNA, the CDR3 is TGTGCCAGCCGATATTCGACAGGGTGGTACGAGCAGTACTTC.

This CDR3 reads CASSLQGAANYGYTF. CDR3 coding DNA: TGTGCCAGCAGCTTACAAGGGGCGGCTAACTATGGCTACACCTTC. The J gene is TRBJ1-2, the V gene TRBV7-2, with D possibly TRBD1 on 5 matching bases. The V gene lost 2 bases and the J gene lost 0 bases, with 10 bases spanning the gap. The CDR3 length is 15 residues. Germline CDR1 and CDR2: SGHTA and FQGNSA.

V is TRBV3-1 (or the pseudogene TRBV3-2) and J is TRBJ2-3; 9 bases are a match to TRBD2. Germline V gene lookup returns CDR1 LGHDT and CDR2 YNNKEL (reference sequence). The CDR3 has 16 residues. The V gene end was trimmed by 4 bases and the J gene end by 5 bases; junction bases not matched to a gene: 10. The CDR3, as DNA: TGTGCCAGCAGCCGGGCGACCGCGGGGGGGCAAGATACGCAGTATTTT. Its protein is CASSRATAGGQDTQYF.